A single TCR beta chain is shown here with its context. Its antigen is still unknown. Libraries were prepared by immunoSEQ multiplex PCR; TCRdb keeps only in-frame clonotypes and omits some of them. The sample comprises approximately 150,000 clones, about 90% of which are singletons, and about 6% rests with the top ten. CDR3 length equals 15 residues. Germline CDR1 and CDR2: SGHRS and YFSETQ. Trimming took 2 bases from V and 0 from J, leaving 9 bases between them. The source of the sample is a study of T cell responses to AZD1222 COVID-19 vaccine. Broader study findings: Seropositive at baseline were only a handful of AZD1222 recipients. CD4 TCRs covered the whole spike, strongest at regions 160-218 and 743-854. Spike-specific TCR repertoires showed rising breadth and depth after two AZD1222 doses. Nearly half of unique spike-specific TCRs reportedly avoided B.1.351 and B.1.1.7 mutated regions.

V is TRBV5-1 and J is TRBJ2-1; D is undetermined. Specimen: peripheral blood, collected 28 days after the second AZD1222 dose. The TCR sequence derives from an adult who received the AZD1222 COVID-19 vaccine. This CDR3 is CASSFTESSYNEQFF. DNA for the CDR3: TGCGCCAGCAGCTTTACGGAGAGCTCCTACAATGAGCAGTTCTTC.